The 25 T cell receptor beta chains in this list originate from one sample, sequenced in a study of response to subunit inactivated influenza vaccine. A single record per CDR3 protein comes from TCRdb applying MiXCR to the RT-PCR reads. The repertoire holds 250,000 to 350,000 distinct CDR3 sequences, with about 20% as singletons. The specimen comprised PBMCs from blood, sampled less than 22 months after vaccination. These receptors originate from a man between 50 and 70 years old who received an inactivated influenza vaccine.

In its sample, this clonotype was seen a few times. The chain is built from TRBV6-5 and TRBJ2-2, with D uncertain. The CDR3 consists of 14 residues. Germline V lookup: CDR1 MNHEY, CDR2 SVGAGI. Trimming cost V 2 bases and J 1 base, with 5 bases left between them. The CDR3: CASSYDRNTGELFF. Here the CDR3 DNA reads TGTGCCAGCAGTTACGATCGGAACACCGGGGAGCTGTTTTTT.

The chain carries TRBV20-1 and TRBJ2-5; D unresolved. CDR1 is DFQATT, CDR2 SNEGSKA, per germline (reference sequence). The length of the CDR3 is 12 residues. V lost 5 bases and J lost 5, with 12 bases in between. DNA of the CDR3: TGCAGTGCTCGGTTGCGTCAGGAGACCCAGTACTTC. Its protein product is CSARLRQETQYF.

This clonotype has a count of ten or more. The V and J genes are TRBV11-2 and TRBJ2-3; no clear D gene. The V end lost 4 bases, the J end lost 5 bases, and 7 bases lay between the germline ends. This CDR3 spans 12 amino acids. Germline CDR1 and CDR2: SGHAT and FQNNGV. CDR3 in amino acids: CASSSGRDTQYF. CDR3 bases: TGTGCCAGCAGCTCGGGCAGAGATACGCAGTATTTT.

This clonotype has only a few counts. The chain's CDR3 is CASVGGDANTGELFF. The CDR3 nucleotides read TGTGCCAGCGTGGGGGGGGACGCGAACACCGGGGAGCTGTTTTTT. The chain couples TRBV12-3 or TRBV12-4 to TRBJ2-2; 7 bases line up with TRBD2. This CDR3 region has 15 residues. The V segment lost 8 bases and the J segment 0 bases; nucleotides outside the gene matches: 6.

J is TRBJ1-5 and V is TRBV5-1; TRBD1 aligns across 9 bases. Germline V gives CDR1 SGHRS, CDR2 YFSETQ. The CDR3 consists of 15 residues. J gave up 3 bases and V 4 bases, and 5 bases lay outside the gene matches. The CDR3 coding sequence is TGCGCCAGCAGCACCGGGACAGGGAACAATCAGCCCCAGCATTTT. Amino acid sequence: CASSTGTGNNQPQHF.

The CDR3 sequence is CASSLKPSGSGWEQFF. CDR3 nucleotide sequence: TGTGCCAGTAGCCTAAAACCTAGCGGGTCAGGTTGGGAGCAGTTCTTC. This chain joins TRBV19 and TRBJ2-1; TRBD2 matches at 8 bases. CDR3 length: 16 amino acids. The J segment lost 10 bases and the V segment lost 6 bases, leaving 17 bases of the junction unmatched. CDR1 LNHDA and CDR2 SQIVND come from the germline V gene (reference sequence).

This clonotype was observed a few times. The chain uses TRBV6-2 or TRBV6-3 and TRBJ2-5, with D possibly TRBD2 on 5 matching bases. The CDR3 length is 13 residues. V lost 8 bases and J lost 4, with 14 bases in between. Germline lookup yields CDR1 MNHEY and CDR2 SVGEGT. CDR3 in amino acids: CASGQARVETQYF. CDR3 DNA sequence: TGTGCCAGCGGGCAGGCGAGGGTAGAGACCCAGTACTTC.

This clonotype was observed a handful of times. The chain links TRBV4-2 to TRBJ2-7; D is unclear. CDR1 and CDR2 from the germline V gene are LGHNA and YNFKEQ. Trimming stripped 1 base from V and 2 bases from J, with 9 bases between. The CDR3 is 14 amino acids. The CDR3 sequence is CASSQGRSAYEQYF. In DNA, the CDR3 is TGTGCCAGCAGCCAAGGGCGCTCCGCCTACGAGCAGTACTTC.

In this sample, this clonotype turned up a few times. The J gene is TRBJ1-1, the V gene TRBV13; D remains ambiguous. This CDR3 spans 15 amino acids. V was pared by 2 bases and J by 1 base, with 11 bases between. Germline lookup yields CDR1 PRHDT and CDR2 FYEKMQ (reference sequence). CDR3 bases: TGTGCCAGCAGCTTATGGCAGGTTGGGAACACTGAAGCTTTCTTT. This sequence encodes CASSLWQVGNTEAFF.

Many counts were recorded for this clonotype. The rearrangement links TRBV10-3 to TRBJ1-1, with D possibly matching TRBD1 (5 bases). V was cut by 4 bases and J by 7 bases, with 13 bases left in between. Germline CDR1 and CDR2: ENHRY and SYGVKD. This CDR3 comprises 13 residues. CDR3 sequence (DNA): TGTGCCATCAGTGTAATCGGGGGGTATGAAGCTTTCTTT. Its translation is CAISVIGGYEAFF.

The rearrangement uses TRBV5-4 and TRBJ1-5, with D perhaps TRBD1 (6 bases). V was shortened by 4 bases and J by 1 base, with 9 bases between the two germline ends. The length of the CDR3 is 14 residues. Germline assignment: CDR1 SGHNT and CDR2 YYREEE (reference sequence). This chain's CDR3 is CASSQGGSNQPQHF. CDR3 nucleotides: TGTGCCAGCAGCCAAGGGGGGAGCAATCAGCCCCAGCATTTT. Full variable domain (missing parts from reference TRBV5-4 and TRBJ1-5): ETGVTQSPTHLIKTRGQQVTLRCSSQSGHNTVSWYQQALGQGPQFIFQYYREEENGRGNFPPRFSGLQFPNYSSELNVNALELDDSALYLCASSQGGSNQPQHFGDGTRLSIL.

In its sample, this clonotype was seen a few times. The rearrangement uses TRBV5-6 and TRBJ1-5; 8 bases fit TRBD1. The trim removed 0 bases at V and 2 bases at J, leaving 4 bases unmatched. This CDR3 region has 16 residues. CDR1 SGHDT and CDR2 YYEEEE come from the germline V gene. As DNA, the CDR3 is TGTGCCAGCAGCTTGGGACAGGGGATCGGCAATCAGCCCCAGCATTTT. Protein sequence: CASSLGQGIGNQPQHF.

This clonotype came up a few times. The chain combines TRBV12-3 or TRBV12-4 with TRBJ2-7; D unclear. V was trimmed by 3 bases and J by 4 bases, leaving 10 bases between them. The CDR3 extends over 13 amino acids. CDR3 in amino acids: CASSFGRNYEQYF. Here the CDR3 DNA reads TGTGCCAGCAGTTTTGGTCGGAATTACGAGCAGTACTTC.

This clonotype occurred a few times. The rearrangement uses TRBV6-1 and TRBJ2-7, with 8 bases matching TRBD1. Germline V gene data show CDR1 as MNHNS and CDR2 as SASEGT. The V segment lost 6 bases and the J segment 3 bases; nucleotides outside the gene matches: 10. The CDR3 totals 15 residues. The CDR3 coding sequence is TGTGCCAGCAGACTACCCCGGGACAGGTACTACGAGCAGTACTTC. Encoded protein: CASRLPRDRYYEQYF.

The chain carries TRBV7-9 and TRBJ2-7; unclear D gene. Trimming took off 5 bases at V and 6 bases at J, with 8 bases between the two ends. The CDR3 loop spans 11 amino acids. Germline CDR1 reads SEHNR; CDR2 reads FQNEAQ (reference sequence). The CDR3 reads CASSGDGEQYF. In DNA form, the CDR3 reads TGTGCCAGCAGCGGGGATGGCGAGCAGTACTTC.

The chain joins TRBV9 to TRBJ2-1, with unresolved D. There are 15 residues in the CDR3. Germline values: CDR1 SGDLS, CDR2 YYNGEE. The V and J ends lost 0 bases and 2 bases respectively, with 9 bases between them. Here the CDR3 DNA reads TGTGCCAGCAGCGTAGAGCAGGACCCCTACAATGAGCAGTTCTTC. Translated, it gives CASSVEQDPYNEQFF. Complete variable domain (other parts from reference TRBV9 and TRBJ2-1): DSGVTQTPKHLITATGQRVTLRCSPRSGDLSVYWYQQSLDQGLQFLIQYYNGEERAKGNILERFSAQQFPDLHSELNLSSLELGDSALYFCASSVEQDPYNEQFFGPGTRLTVL.

This clonotype was picked up a small number of times. The V gene is TRBV5-1, the J gene TRBJ2-7; unclear D gene. CDR3 size: 14 residues. V was cut by 4 bases and J by 0 bases, with 11 bases left in between. Germline V gene data show CDR1 as SGHRS and CDR2 as YFSETQ. CDR3 bases: TGCGCCAGCAGCCAAGGACCATCCTCCTACGAGCAGTACTTC. As protein: CASSQGPSSYEQYF.

The sample holds a few counts of this clonotype. This sequence joins TRBV4-3 and TRBJ2-2, with TRBD1 matching 11 bases. V trimming: 2 bases; J trimming: 4 bases; junction bases outside the gene matches: 3. The CDR3 extends over 16 amino acids. Per germline, CDR1 LGHNA and CDR2 YSLEER. CDR3 protein: CASSQKGTGGTGELFF. DNA of the CDR3: TGCGCCAGCAGCCAAAAAGGGACAGGGGGCACCGGGGAGCTGTTTTTT.

The J gene is TRBJ2-1, the V gene TRBV29-1; D is unresolved. The length of the CDR3 is 11 residues. V lost 8 bases and J 4 bases, leaving 9 bases between the germline ends. The germline CDR1 and CDR2 sequences are SQVTM and ANQGSEA. CDR3 DNA sequence: TGCAGCTTCACAGATTACAATGAGCAGTTCTTC. Translation: CSFTDYNEQFF.

Points on this clonotype: A read error may explain this, as a much larger clone is one base away. V and J are TRBV5-1 and TRBJ1-4, with 8 positions matching TRBD1. There are 15 residues in the CDR3. The germline CDR1 and CDR2 sequences are SGHRS and YFSETQ. CDR3 DNA sequence: TGCGCCAGCAGCTCAGCCGGGACAGGCGGGGAAAAACTGTCTTTT. It yields the protein CASSSAGTGGEKLSF.

The sample holds a few counts of this clonotype. The rearrangement links TRBV4-2 to TRBJ2-1; 7 bases line up with TRBD2. Germline V lookup: CDR1 LGHNA, CDR2 YNFKEQ. The CDR3 has 13 amino acids. The ends lost 4 bases at V and 8 bases at J; junction bases unmatched: 5. The CDR3, as DNA: TGTGCCAGCAGCCGGATACGGGGGGATGAGCAGTTCTTC. Its translation: CASSRIRGDEQFF.

This clonotype was seen a handful of times. The chain recombines TRBV14 with TRBJ1-1, with D possibly TRBD1 on 6 matching bases. V was clipped by 4 bases and J by 4 bases, with 13 bases between them. Germline V lookup: CDR1 SGHDN, CDR2 FVKESK. CDR3 length: 14 residues. In nucleotides, the CDR3 is TGTGCCAGCAGCCCCTTCGTCAGGGGCACTGAAGCTTTCTTT. The encoded protein is CASSPFVRGTEAFF. The whole variable domain, remainder taken from reference TRBV14 and TRBJ1-1, is EAGVTQFPSHSVIEKGQTVTLRCDPISGHDNLYWYRRVMGKEIKFLLHFVKESKQDESGMPNNRFLAERTGGTYSTLKVQPAELEDSGVYFCASSPFVRGTEAFFGQGTRLTVV.

This clonotype was detected ten times or more. This chain joins TRBV4-3 and TRBJ1-2; D not certain. V lost 0 bases to trimming and J lost 2 bases, with 10 bases between them. CDR3 length: 15 residues. The V gene's germline CDR1 is LGHNA and CDR2 YSLEER. Here the CDR3 DNA reads TGCGCCAGCAGCCAAGATCGTGTGGCAAACTATGGCTACACCTTC. Translated, it gives CASSQDRVANYGYTF.

This clonotype appeared a few times. The gene calls are TRBV20-1 and TRBJ1-1, with no clear D. The germline CDR1 and CDR2 sequences are DFQATT and SNEGSKA (reference sequence). V shed 6 bases and J shed 3 bases, with 17 bases lying between them. The CDR3 extends over 14 amino acids. The CDR3 loop reads CSASEWEGDTEAFF. In DNA form, the CDR3 reads TGCAGTGCCAGCGAATGGGAGGGAGACACTGAAGCTTTCTTT.

As regards this clonotype: This CDR3 fails to terminate in the conserved phenylalanine or tryptophan, so it likely reflects a read error. The rearrangement links TRBV6-1 to TRBJ1-4; tentative D call: TRBD1 (5 bases). Trimming removed 6 bases at V and 3 bases at J, with 11 bases between. Germline assignment: CDR1 MNHNS and CDR2 SASEGT. This CDR3 spans 14 amino acids. CDR3 DNA: TGTGCCAGCAGCCGGGGGAGAGCTAATGAAAAACTGTTTTAT. It codes for CASSRGRANEKLFY.